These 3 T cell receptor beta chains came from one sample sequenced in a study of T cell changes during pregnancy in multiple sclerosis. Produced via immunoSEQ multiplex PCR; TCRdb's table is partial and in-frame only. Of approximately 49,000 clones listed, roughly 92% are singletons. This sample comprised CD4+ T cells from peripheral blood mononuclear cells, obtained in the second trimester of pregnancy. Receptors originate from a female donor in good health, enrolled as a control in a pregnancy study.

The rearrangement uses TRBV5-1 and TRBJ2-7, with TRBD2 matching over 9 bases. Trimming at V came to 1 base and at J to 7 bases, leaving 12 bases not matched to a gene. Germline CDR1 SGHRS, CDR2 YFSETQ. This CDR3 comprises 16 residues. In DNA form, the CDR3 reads TGCGCCAGCAGCTTGACAACTAGCGGGCTTCCCCAGGAGCAGTACTTC. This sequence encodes CASSLTTSGLPQEQYF. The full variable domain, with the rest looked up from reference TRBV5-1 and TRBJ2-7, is KAGVTQTPRYLIKTRGQQVTLSCSPISGHRSVSWYQQTPGQGLQFLFEYFSETQRNKGNFPGRFSGRQFSNSRSEMNVSTLELGDSALYLCASSLTTSGLPQEQYFGPGTRLTVT.

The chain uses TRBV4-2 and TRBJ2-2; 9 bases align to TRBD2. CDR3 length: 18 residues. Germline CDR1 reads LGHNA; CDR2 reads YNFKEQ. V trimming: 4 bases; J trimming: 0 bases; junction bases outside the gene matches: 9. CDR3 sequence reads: CASSLTGVAGANTGELFF. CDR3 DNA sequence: TGTGCCAGCAGCCTTACGGGAGTAGCGGGGGCGAACACCGGGGAGCTGTTTTTT.

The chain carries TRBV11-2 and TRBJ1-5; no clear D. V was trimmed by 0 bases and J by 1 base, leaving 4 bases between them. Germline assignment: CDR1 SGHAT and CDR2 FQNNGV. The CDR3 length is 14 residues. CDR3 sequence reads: CASSLDGSNQPQHF. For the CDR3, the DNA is TGTGCCAGCAGCTTAGATGGCAGCAATCAGCCCCAGCATTTT.